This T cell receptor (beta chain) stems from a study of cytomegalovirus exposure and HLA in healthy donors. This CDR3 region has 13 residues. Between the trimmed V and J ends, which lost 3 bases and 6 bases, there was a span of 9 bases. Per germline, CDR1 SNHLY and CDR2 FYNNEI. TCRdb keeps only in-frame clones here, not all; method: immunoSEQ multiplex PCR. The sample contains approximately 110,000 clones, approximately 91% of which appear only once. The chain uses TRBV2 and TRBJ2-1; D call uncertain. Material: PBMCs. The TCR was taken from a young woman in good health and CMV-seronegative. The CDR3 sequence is CASSDPFSNEQFF. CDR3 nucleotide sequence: TGTGCCAGCAGTGATCCCTTTTCCAATGAGCAGTTCTTC.